This section outlines one TCR beta chain sequence together with its context. Its antigen is undetermined. PCR involved 60 Vbeta and 13 Jbeta primers. TCRdb keeps only in-frame clones here, not all; method: immunoSEQ multiplex PCR. The table has around 220,000 clones, about 74% seen once. This entry is derived from a study of cytomegalovirus exposure and HLA in healthy donors. The study's findings and limits: Reportedly, HLA-A and HLA-B alleles of most subjects were accurately predicted from TCR beta. Per published reports, the classifier diagnosed cytomegalovirus status with high specificity and sensitivity. A later analysis linked a missense variant in DCLRE1C to the trimming of TCR beta V and J genes. It was assumed in the presence/absence analyses that sequencing depth was roughly uniform across donors.

The CDR3 runs to 18 residues. Germline assignment: CDR1 LGHNA and CDR2 YNFKEQ. With 3 bases clipped from V and 0 bases from J, the junction kept 6 bases outside the gene matches. The sequencing input was PBMCs. J is TRBJ2-3 and V is TRBV4-2; 13 bases are a match to TRBD2. This clonotype was obtained from a middle-aged man in good health and CMV-seronegative. The CDR3 coding sequence is TGTGCCAGCAGCCAGCGGACTAGCGGGGGCCTTAGCACAGATACGCAGTATTTT. Translated: CASSQRTSGGLSTDTQYF.